The T cell receptor (beta chain) under discussion was sequenced for a study of T cell changes during pregnancy in multiple sclerosis. The CDR3 length is 16 residues. Trimming removed 5 bases from V and 0 bases from J, with 16 bases in between. Germline-derived CDR1 and CDR2 are MDHEN and SYDVKM. Data came from immunoSEQ multiplex PCR; TCRdb stores just in-frame clones and leaves some out. The sample lists about 20,000 clones, 88% occurring once. This receptor was taken from a female donor in good health, enrolled as a control in a pregnancy study. This rearrangement joins TRBV28 to TRBJ1-1; TRBD1 is a possible D gene (5 bases). Specimen: CD8+ T cells from peripheral blood mononuclear cells, collected in the third trimester of pregnancy. For the CDR3, the DNA is TGTGCCAGCAGTGTCGGGGGGACCCCAATGAACACTGAAGCTTTCTTT. This codes for CASSVGGTPMNTEAFF.